This T cell receptor (beta chain) originates from a study of cytomegalovirus exposure and HLA in healthy donors. As regards this clone: What it recognizes is unknown.

TCRdb's copy holds only in-frame clones and misses some; the assay was immunoSEQ multiplex PCR. Of under 250,000 clones listed, around 80% are singletons. Study-level results: Specific recognition of CMV antigens was confirmed in vitro for three chains (all CMV-associated). The tendency of first-cohort TCR clusters to co-occur in the approximately 120 validation repertoires was identified by a subsequent analysis. Listed as cytomegalovirus-associated were 170 or so TCR beta chains.

Germline CDR1 and CDR2: LNHNV and YYDKDF (reference sequence). Trimming took off 0 bases at V and 7 bases at J, with 6 bases between the two ends. This CDR3 is built from 12 residues. The receptor was isolated from a woman under 40 in good health and CMV-seronegative. The sequenced material came from PBMCs. V is TRBV15 and J is TRBJ1-2; D gene uncertain. The CDR3 here is CATSRDPLGYTF. In DNA, the CDR3 is TGTGCCACCAGCAGAGACCCACTTGGCTACACCTTC. Together with reference TRBV15 and TRBJ1-2, the CDR3 gives the full variable domain: DAMVIQNPRYQVTQFGKPVTLSCSQTLNHNVMYWYQQKSSQAPKLLFHYYDKDFNNEADTPDNFQSRRPNTSFCFLDIRSPGLGDTAMYLCATSRDPLGYTFGSGTRLTVV.